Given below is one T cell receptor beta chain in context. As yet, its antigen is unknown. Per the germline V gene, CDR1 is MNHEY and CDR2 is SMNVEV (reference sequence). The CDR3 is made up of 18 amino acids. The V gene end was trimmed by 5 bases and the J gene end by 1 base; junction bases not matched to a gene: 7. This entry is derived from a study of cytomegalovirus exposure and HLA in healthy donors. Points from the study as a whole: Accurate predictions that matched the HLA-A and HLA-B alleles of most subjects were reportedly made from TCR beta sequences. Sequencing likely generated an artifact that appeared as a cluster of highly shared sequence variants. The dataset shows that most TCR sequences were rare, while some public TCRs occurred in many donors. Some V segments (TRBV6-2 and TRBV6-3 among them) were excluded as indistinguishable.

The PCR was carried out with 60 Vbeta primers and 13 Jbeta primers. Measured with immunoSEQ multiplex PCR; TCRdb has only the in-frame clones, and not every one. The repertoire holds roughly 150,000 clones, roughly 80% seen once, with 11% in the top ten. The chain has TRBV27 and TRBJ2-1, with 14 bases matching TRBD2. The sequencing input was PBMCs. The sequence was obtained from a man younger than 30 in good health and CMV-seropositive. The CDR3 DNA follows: TGTGCCAGCAGTCCGGGACTAGCGGGAGTAAGGTCCTACAATGAGCAGTTCTTC. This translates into CASSPGLAGVRSYNEQFF.